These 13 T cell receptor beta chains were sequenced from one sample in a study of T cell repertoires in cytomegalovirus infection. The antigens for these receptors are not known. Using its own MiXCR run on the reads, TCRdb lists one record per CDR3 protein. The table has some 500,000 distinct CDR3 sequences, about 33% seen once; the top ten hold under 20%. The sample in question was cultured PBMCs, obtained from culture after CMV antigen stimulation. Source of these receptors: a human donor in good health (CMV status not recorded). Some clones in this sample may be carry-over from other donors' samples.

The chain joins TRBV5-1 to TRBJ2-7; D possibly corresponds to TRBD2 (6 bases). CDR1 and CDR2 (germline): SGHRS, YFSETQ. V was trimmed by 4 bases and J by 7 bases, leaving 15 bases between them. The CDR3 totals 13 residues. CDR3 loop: CASSGGGDREQYF. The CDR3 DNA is TGCGCCAGCAGCGGGGGAGGCGATCGAGAGCAGTACTTC.

The CDR3 sequence is CASSDGQGAADTQYF. The CDR3 DNA sequence: TGTGCCAGCAGCGACGGACAGGGGGCCGCAGATACGCAGTATTTT. The V gene is TRBV7-2, the J gene TRBJ2-3, with 11 bases matching TRBD1. Germline V gives CDR1 SGHTA, CDR2 FQGNSA. The CDR3 extends over 15 amino acids. J lost 4 bases, V lost 5 bases, and 5 bases had no gene match.

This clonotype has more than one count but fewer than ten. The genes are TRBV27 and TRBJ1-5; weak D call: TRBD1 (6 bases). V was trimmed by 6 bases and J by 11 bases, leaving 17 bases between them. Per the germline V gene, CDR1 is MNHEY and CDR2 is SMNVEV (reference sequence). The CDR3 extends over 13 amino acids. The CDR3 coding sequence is TGTGCCAGCAGACAGGGACCAGAGAGGGCCCAGCATTTT. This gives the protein CASRQGPERAQHF.

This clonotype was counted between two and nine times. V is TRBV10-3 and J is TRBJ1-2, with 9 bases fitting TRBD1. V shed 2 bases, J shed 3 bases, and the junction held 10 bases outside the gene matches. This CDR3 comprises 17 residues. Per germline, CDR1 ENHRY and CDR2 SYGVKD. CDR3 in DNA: TGTGCCATCAGTGAGGGGCTGGGACAGGGTGTGGACTATGGCTACACCTTC. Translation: CAISEGLGQGVDYGYTF.

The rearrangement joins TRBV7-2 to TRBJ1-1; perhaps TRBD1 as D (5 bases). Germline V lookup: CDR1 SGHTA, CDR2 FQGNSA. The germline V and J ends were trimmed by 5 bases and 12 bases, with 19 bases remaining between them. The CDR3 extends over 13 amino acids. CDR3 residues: CASSPGVGLLSFF. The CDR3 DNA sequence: TGTGCCAGCAGCCCGGGGGTAGGCCTTCTGTCTTTCTTT.

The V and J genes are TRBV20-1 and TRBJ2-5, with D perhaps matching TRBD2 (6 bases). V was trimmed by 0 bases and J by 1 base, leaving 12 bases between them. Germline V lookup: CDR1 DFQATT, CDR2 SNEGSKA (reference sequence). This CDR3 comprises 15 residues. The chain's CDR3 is CSAREPGVLQETQYF. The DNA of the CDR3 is TGCAGTGCTAGAGAACCGGGAGTACTCCAAGAGACCCAGTACTTC.

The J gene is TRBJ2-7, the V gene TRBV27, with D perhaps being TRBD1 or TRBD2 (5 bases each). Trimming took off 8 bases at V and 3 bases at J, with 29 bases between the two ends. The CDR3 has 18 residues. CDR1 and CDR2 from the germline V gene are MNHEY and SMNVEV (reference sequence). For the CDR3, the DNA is TGTGCCAGCGGGACGGGACGCACTGTCCCGGGTCGTCGCTACGAGCAGTACTTC. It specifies CASGTGRTVPGRRYEQYF.

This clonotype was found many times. CDR3 residues: CASNGRNTEAFF. The CDR3 coding sequence is TGTGCCAGCAATGGCAGAAACACTGAAGCTTTCTTT. The chain links TRBV12-3 or TRBV12-4 to TRBJ1-1; D is unclear. The CDR3 spans 12 residues. The ends were cut back, 7 bases at V and 2 bases at J, with 8 bases in the middle.

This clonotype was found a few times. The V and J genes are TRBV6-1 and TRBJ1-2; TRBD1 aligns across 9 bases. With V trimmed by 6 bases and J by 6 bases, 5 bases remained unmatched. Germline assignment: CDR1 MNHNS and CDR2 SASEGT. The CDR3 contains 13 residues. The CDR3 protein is CASRVRTGDGYTF. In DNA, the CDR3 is TGTGCCAGCAGAGTTAGGACAGGGGATGGCTACACCTTC.

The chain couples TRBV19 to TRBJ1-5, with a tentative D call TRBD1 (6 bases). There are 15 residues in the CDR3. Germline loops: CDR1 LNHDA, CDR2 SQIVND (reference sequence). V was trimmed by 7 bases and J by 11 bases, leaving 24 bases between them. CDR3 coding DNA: TGTGCCAGTACCACGGGGGCGGCCGGGAAACAAGCCCAGCATTTT. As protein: CASTTGAAGKQAQHF.

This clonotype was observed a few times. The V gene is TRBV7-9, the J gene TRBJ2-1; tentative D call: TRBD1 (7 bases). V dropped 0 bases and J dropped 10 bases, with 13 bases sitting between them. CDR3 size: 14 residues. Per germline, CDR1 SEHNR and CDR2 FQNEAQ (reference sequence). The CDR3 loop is CASSLAEGAREQFF. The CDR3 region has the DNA TGTGCCAGCAGCTTAGCGGAGGGGGCCAGGGAGCAGTTCTTC.

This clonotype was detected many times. The CDR3 loop is CASSRRLGGTDTQYF. In DNA, the CDR3 is TGTGCCAGCAGCCGCAGGTTAGGAGGCACAGATACGCAGTATTTT. This chain uses TRBV7-9 with TRBJ2-3, with D hard to call. V was shortened by 5 bases and J by 1 base, with 13 bases between the two germline ends. There are 15 residues in the CDR3. Germline V gene lookup returns CDR1 SEHNR and CDR2 FQNEAQ (reference sequence).

The CDR3 protein is CASSSPEDYAGVQETQYF. As DNA, the CDR3 is TGCGCCAGCAGCTCCCCAGAGGACTATGCGGGGGTTCAAGAGACCCAGTACTTC. V is TRBV5-1 and J is TRBJ2-5; 7 nucleotides line up with TRBD2. The CDR3 is 18 residues long. In germline, CDR1 is SGHRS, CDR2 YFSETQ. The ends lost 3 bases at V and 2 bases at J; junction bases unmatched: 16.